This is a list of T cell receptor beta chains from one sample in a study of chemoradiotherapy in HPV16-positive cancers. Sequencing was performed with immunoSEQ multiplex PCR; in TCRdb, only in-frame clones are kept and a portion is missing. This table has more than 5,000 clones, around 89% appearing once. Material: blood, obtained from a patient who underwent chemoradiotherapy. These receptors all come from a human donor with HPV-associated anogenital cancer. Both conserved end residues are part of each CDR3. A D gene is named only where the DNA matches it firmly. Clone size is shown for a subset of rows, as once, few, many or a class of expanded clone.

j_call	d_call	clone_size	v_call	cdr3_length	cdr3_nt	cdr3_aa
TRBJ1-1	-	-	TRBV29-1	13	TGCAGCACTCCCCCTAGGGGAAAAGCTGAAGCTTTCTTT	CSTPPRGKAEAFF
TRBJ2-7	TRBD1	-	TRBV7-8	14	TGTGCCAGCAGCTTTGGACAGGGAGGTAACGAGCAGTACTTC	CASSFGQGGNEQYF
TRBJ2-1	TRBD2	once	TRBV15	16	TGTGCCACCAGCAGAGTCAAGGTTACTAGCGGGACTGAGCAGTTCTTC	CATSRVKVTSGTEQFF
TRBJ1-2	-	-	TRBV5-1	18	TGCGCCAGCAGCCTGAGCTCCCGTTTCCAGGGGACCCCATCTGGCTACACCTTC	CASSLSSRFQGTPSGYTF
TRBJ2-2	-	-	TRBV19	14	TGTGCCAGCAATCCAGAAGAAGGCACCGGGGAGCTGTTTTTT	CASNPEEGTGELFF
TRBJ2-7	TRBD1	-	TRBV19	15	TGTGCCAGTAGCCAGGGACAGGAGACCTCCTACGAGCAGTACTTC	CASSQGQETSYEQYF
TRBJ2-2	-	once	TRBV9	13	TGTGCCAGCAGCGTCGAGTCGGCCGGGGAGCTGTTTTTT	CASSVESAGELFF
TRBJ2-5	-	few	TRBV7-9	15	TGTGCCAGCAGCGCTCGTACAGGGCTCCAAGAGACCCAGTACTTC	CASSARTGLQETQYF
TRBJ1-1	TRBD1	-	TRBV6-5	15	TGTGCCAGCAGATACACCGGGACAGGGATCACTGAAGCTTTCTTT	CASRYTGTGITEAFF
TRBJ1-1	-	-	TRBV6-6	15	TGTGCCAGCAGTGTCCTCCAAAGTCTTAACACTGAAGCTTTCTTT	CASSVLQSLNTEAFF
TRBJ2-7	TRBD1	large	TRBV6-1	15	TGTGCCAGCAGTGAAGCGGGGACAGGGGCTAGCGAGCAGTACTTC	CASSEAGTGASEQYF
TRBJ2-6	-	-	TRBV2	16	TGTGCCAGCAGTGAGGGGGGACCCTCTGGGGCCAACGTCCTGACTTTC	CASSEGGPSGANVLTF
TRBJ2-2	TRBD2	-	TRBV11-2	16	TGTGCCAGCAGCTCTCGACTAGCGGGTAACACCGGGGAGCTGTTTTTT	CASSSRLAGNTGELFF
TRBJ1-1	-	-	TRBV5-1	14	TGCGCCAGCAGCTTTCCTAACTTGAACACTGAAGCTTTCTTT	CASSFPNLNTEAFF
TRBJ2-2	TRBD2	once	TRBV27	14	TGTGCCAGCACCGAAGGGAGGGCGTCCGGGGAGCTGTTTTTT	CASTEGRASGELFF
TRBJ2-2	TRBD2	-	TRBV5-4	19	TGTGCCAGCAGCTGGGGAGGGGGCGCCTCTAGCGGGGTTCCCGGGGAGCTGTTTTTT	CASSWGGGASSGVPGELFF
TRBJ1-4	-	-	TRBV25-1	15	TGTGCCAGCAGTGAATTGGGGGACTACCGGGAAAAACTGTTTTTT	CASSELGDYREKLFF
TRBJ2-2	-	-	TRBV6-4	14	TGTGCCAGCAGTGTACAAACGAACACCGGGGAGCTGTTTTTT	CASSVQTNTGELFF
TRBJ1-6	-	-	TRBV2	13	TGTGCCAGCATAAAGGTTTTAGGATCACCCCTCCACTTT	CASIKVLGSPLHF
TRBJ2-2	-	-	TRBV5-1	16	TGCGCCAGCAGCTTGGACGGCAGGGCGAACACCGGGGAGCTGTTTTTT	CASSLDGRANTGELFF
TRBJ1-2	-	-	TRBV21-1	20	TGTGCCATCATCCGAAGGATGGGACAGCCAGATTACTCAGCTAACTATGGCTACACCTTC	CAIIRRMGQPDYSANYGYTF
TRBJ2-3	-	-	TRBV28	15	TGTGCCAGCAGCCCCCAAGGGCTTGGACCAGATACGCAGTATTTT	CASSPQGLGPDTQYF
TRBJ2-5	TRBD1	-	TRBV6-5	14	TGTGCCAGCAGTTACGGGACAGGCCAAGAGACCCAGTACTTC	CASSYGTGQETQYF
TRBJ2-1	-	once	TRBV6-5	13	TGTGCCAGCAGTTACTTTCTAGACGGTGAGCAGTTCTTC	CASSYFLDGEQFF
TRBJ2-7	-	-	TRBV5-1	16	TGCGCCAGTAATTCCGGCCCCGGGACAAGCACCTACGAGCAGTACTTC	CASNSGPGTSTYEQYF
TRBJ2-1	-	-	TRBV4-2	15	TGTGCCAGCAGCCCTGGACAGGGAGGGTACAATGAGCAGTTCTTC	CASSPGQGGYNEQFF
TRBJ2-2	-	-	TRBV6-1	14	TGTGCCAGCACCACCGGGACCGAGGCCGGGGAGCTGTTTTTT	CASTTGTEAGELFF
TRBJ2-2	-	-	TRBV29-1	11	TGCAGCGCGGGGCTCACCGGGGAGCTGTTTTTT	CSAGLTGELFF
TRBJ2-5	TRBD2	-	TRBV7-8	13	TGTGCCAGCAGCTTAGTGCGGGGGGGGACCCAGTACTTC	CASSLVRGGTQYF
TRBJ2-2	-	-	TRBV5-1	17	TGCGCCAGCAGCTTCAGTTCGGCCACCTTGAACACCGGGGAGCTGTTTTTT	CASSFSSATLNTGELFF
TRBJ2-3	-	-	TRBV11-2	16	TGTGCCAGCAGCCCCTGGTCCCGACTAGGCACAGATACGCAGTATTTT	CASSPWSRLGTDTQYF
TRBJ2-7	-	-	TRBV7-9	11	TGTGCCAGCAGCCACCCGGGACTGCAGTACTTC	CASSHPGLQYF
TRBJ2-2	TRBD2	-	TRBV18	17	TGTGCCAGCTCACGAGGTCTAGCGGGAGAGGTCACCGGGGAGCTGTTTTTT	CASSRGLAGEVTGELFF
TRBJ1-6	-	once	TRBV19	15	TGTGCCAGTAGTAACCCGAGCTCCTATAATTCACCCCTCCACTTT	CASSNPSSYNSPLHF
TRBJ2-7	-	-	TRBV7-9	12	TGTGCCAGCAGCCCCGTCGCAATCGGGCAGTACTTC	CASSPVAIGQYF
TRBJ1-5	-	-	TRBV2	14	TGTGCCAGCAGTGACGTCAGGGAGGTAGGGCCCCAGCATTTT	CASSDVREVGPQHF
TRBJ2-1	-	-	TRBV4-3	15	TGCGCCAGCAGCCAAGGACCCCGGGACGACAATGAGCAGTTCTTC	CASSQGPRDDNEQFF
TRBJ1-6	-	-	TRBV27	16	TGTGCCAGCAGTGAGAGGACCGGGACTACGAATTCACCCCTCCACTTT	CASSERTGTTNSPLHF
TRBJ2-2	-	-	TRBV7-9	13	TGTGCCAGCAGCCCCTCCGGAACCGGGGAGCTGTTTTTT	CASSPSGTGELFF
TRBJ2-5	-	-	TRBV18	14	TGTGCCAGCTCACCACTGACCTCCCAAGAGACCCAGTACTTC	CASSPLTSQETQYF
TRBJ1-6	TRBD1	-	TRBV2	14	TGTGCCAGCAGTGCCAGGGACAGCCCTTCACCCCTCCACTTT	CASSARDSPSPLHF
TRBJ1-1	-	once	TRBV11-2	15	TGTGCCAGCAGCTTACTCAGGGAAAGGATCACTGAAGCTTTCTTT	CASSLLRERITEAFF
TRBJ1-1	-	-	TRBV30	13	TGTGCCTGGACCGGCCGTATGAACACTGAAGCTTTCTTT	CAWTGRMNTEAFF
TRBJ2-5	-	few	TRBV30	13	TGTGCCTGGAGTGTAGACTGGCGGGAGACCCAGTACTTC	CAWSVDWRETQYF
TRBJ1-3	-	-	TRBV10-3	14	TGTGCCATCAGCCCCGACACTACTGGAAACACCATATATTTT	CAISPDTTGNTIYF
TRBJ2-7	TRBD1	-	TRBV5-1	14	TGCGCCAGCAGACCGAACACAGGGGAAGGCGAGCAGTACTTC	CASRPNTGEGEQYF
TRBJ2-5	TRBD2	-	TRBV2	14	TGTGCCAGCAAAGTGGAAGGGGAGGGGAAGACCCAGTACTTC	CASKVEGEGKTQYF
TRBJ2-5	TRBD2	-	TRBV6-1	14	TGTGCCAGCGAACTAGCGGGAAATGGAGAGACCCAGTACTTC	CASELAGNGETQYF
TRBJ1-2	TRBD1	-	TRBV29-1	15	TGCAGCGTTGAAGATGCGGCGGGACAGCGGTATGGCTACACCTTC	CSVEDAAGQRYGYTF
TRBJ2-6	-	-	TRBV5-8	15	TGTGCCAGCAGCCGATACTACTCTGGGGCCAACGTCCTGACTTTC	CASSRYYSGANVLTF
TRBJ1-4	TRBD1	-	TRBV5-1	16	TGCGCCAGCAGCTTGGCCCCACAGGGGGGGAATGAAAAACTGTTTTTT	CASSLAPQGGNEKLFF
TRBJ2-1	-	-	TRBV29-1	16	TGCAGCGTTGAAGATCCAGTTGTTAGCTCCTACAATGAGCAGTTCTTC	CSVEDPVVSSYNEQFF
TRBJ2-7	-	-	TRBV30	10	TGTGCCTGGAGTGTTCGCGAGCAGTACTTC	CAWSVREQYF
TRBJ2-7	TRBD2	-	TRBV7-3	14	TGTGCCAGCAGCTTAGGCGGCGAACGCGGGGGGCAGTACTTC	CASSLGGERGGQYF